These T cell receptor beta chains were read from a single sample in a study of tumor-infiltrating lymphocytes in oesophageal squamous cell carcinoma. TCRdb re-called the PCR reads through MiXCR, storing one row per CDR3 protein. The profile shows about 21,000 distinct CDR3 sequences, under 45% of them singletons. The source material was esophageal tumor tissue. The receptors derive from a male donor with esophageal squamous cell carcinoma. CDR3s include the opening cysteine and the closing phenylalanine or tryptophan.

>TRBJ2-7|TRBV7-2
CASSSIGTVQGAEQYF
>TRBJ2-6|TRBV6-1
CASSYARGAGANVLTF
>.|TRBV7-3
CASSLGDSLGQYF
>TRBJ2-5|TRBV7-2
CASSPGTTQYF
>.|TRBV5-1
CASTPDTRYNEQFF
>.|TRBV7-2
CASRPPGVPEQYF
>TRBJ1-2|TRBV19
CASSVSRVFGPGYTF
>TRBJ2-3|TRBV7-9
CASSPGRMSGTDTQYF
>TRBJ2-3|TRBV19
CASSIHLLDTQYF
>.|TRBV6-1
CASSRPSGRANEQFF
>TRBJ1-2|TRBV12-3/TRBV12-4
CASRKGQGWHGYTF
>.|TRBV6-1
CASSIRPYEQYF
>TRBJ1-2|TRBV28
CASSLRTGTGVIYGYTF
>TRBJ1-2|TRBV6-5
CASSPDPRGDYGYTF
>.|TRBV12-1
CASSFEVWREYCNEQFF
>.|TRBV14
CASSLRMRRGEQYF
>TRBJ1-1|TRBV12-2
CASRLGAVYMNTEAFF